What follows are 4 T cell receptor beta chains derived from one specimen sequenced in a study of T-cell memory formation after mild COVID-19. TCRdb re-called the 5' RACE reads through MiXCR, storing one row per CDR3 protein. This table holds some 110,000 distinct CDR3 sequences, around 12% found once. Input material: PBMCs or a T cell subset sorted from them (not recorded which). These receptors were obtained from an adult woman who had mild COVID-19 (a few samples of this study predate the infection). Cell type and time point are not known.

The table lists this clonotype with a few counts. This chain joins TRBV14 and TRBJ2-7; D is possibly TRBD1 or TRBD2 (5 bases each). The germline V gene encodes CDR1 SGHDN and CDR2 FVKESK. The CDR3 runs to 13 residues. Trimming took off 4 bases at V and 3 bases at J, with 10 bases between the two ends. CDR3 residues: CASSLGRYYEQYF. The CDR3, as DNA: TGTGCCAGCAGCCTGGGACGGTACTACGAGCAGTACTTC.

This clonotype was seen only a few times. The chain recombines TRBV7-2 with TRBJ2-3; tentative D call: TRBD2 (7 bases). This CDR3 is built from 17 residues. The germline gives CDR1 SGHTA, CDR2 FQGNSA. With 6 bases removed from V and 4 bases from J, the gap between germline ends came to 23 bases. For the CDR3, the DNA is TGTGCCAGCAGAGCCCTAGGGGGGAGGGCCTTGGCAGATACGCAGTATTTT. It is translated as CASRALGGRALADTQYF.

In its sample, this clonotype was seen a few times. Here the CDR3 reads CSAPGTYEQYF. In DNA, the CDR3 is TGCAGTGCTCCCGGGACCTACGAGCAGTACTTC. V and J are TRBV20-1 and TRBJ2-7; weak D call: TRBD2 (5 bases). There are 11 residues in the CDR3. V lost 5 bases to trimming and J lost 2 bases, with 7 bases between them. CDR1 and CDR2 (germline): DFQATT, SNEGSKA (reference sequence).

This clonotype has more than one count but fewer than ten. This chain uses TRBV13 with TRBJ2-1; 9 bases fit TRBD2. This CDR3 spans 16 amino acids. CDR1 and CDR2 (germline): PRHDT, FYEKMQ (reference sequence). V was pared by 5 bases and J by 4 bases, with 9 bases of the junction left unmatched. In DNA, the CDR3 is TGTGCCAGCAGCCCCGTCTCGCTAGCGGGATACAATGAGCAGTTCTTC. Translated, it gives CASSPVSLAGYNEQFF. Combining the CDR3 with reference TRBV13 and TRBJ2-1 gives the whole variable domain AAGVIQSPRHLIKEKRETATLKCYPIPRHDTVYWYQQGPGQDPQFLISFYEKMQSDKGSIPDRFSAQQFSDYHSELNMSSLELGDSALYFCASSPVSLAGYNEQFFGPGTRLTVL.